A single sample gave rise to the 4 T cell receptor beta chains below, sequenced in a study of T cell repertoires in cytomegalovirus infection. Each CDR3 protein gets one entry after TCRdb re-called the reads with MiXCR. The profile shows roughly 720,000 distinct CDR3 sequences, about a third of them singletons. The sequencing sample was made of PBMCs. The source of these receptors is a human donor in good health (CMV status not recorded). Some clones in this sample may be carry-over from other donors' samples.

The rearrangement uses TRBV27 and TRBJ2-5; weak D call: TRBD2 (5 bases). This CDR3 has 13 residues. The germline V gene has CDR1 MNHEY and CDR2 SMNVEV (reference sequence). Trimming left V 6 bases short and J 3 bases short, with 11 bases between. The CDR3 DNA sequence: TGTGCCAGCAGCCCTACTAGAGAAGAGACCCAGTACTTC. Translating it yields CASSPTREETQYF.

The genes are TRBV3-1 and TRBJ1-5; D is undetermined. CDR1 and CDR2 (germline): LGHDT, YNNKEL (reference sequence). V was trimmed by 4 bases and J by 0 bases, leaving 7 bases between them. This CDR3 has 14 residues. The CDR3: CASSRDNSNQPQHF. The DNA for the CDR3 is TGTGCCAGCAGCCGGGATAATAGCAATCAGCCCCAGCATTTT.

The CDR3 spells CASSIGGGPTNTDTQYF. The CDR3 DNA reads as TGTGCCAGTAGTATAGGGGGCGGACCGACTAACACAGATACGCAGTATTTT. The genes are TRBV19 and TRBJ2-3; possibly TRBD1 or TRBD2 for D (5 bases each). This CDR3 is built from 17 residues. Germline lookup yields CDR1 LNHDA and CDR2 SQIVND (reference sequence). With 1 base removed from V and 2 bases from J, the gap between germline ends came to 16 bases. Using reference TRBV19 and TRBJ2-3 for the parts outside the CDR3, the full variable domain is DGGITQSPKYLFRKEGQNVTLSCEQNLNHDAMYWYRQDPGQGLRLIYYSQIVNDFQKGDIAEGYSVSREKKESFPLTVTSAQKNPTAFYLCASSIGGGPTNTDTQYFGPGTRLTVL.

With respect to this clonotype: Lacking the conserved final phenylalanine or tryptophan, this CDR3 likely reflects a read error. The gene calls are TRBV5-4 and TRBJ2-5, with TRBD2 matching over 9 bases. Germline loops: CDR1 SGHNT, CDR2 YYREEE (reference sequence). This CDR3 has 14 residues. The V gene end was trimmed by 9 bases and the J gene end by 1 base; junction bases not matched to a gene: 7. CDR3 amino acids: CAISSGGLQETQYL. CDR3 DNA sequence: TGTGCCATTAGTAGCGGGGGCCTCCAAGAGACCCAGTACTTA.